Sequencing of this T cell receptor (beta chain) was carried out in a study of blood T cell repertoires in COVID-19. Study context: From T cells, B-cell-depleted T cells, or PBMCs came the material, which was cDNA or gDNA.

The CDR3 runs 15 residues. V was pared by 3 bases and J by 5 bases, with 7 bases of the junction left unmatched. The germline CDR1 and CDR2 sequences are LNHDA and SQIVND (reference sequence). Methods used by the authors: Estimates of nucleated cell counts were drawn from the amplification of reference gene primers. Data came from immunoSEQ multiplex PCR; TCRdb stores just in-frame clones and leaves some out. V, J and clone size were drawn from that table, and D and trimming were deduced from the DNA. This table has 270,000 or so clones, roughly 86% appearing once. The specimen was peripheral blood. This sequence originates from a middle-aged man with active or convalescent COVID-19. The chain has TRBV19 and TRBJ2-1; 7 bases are a match to TRBD1. CDR3: CASSITQGVNNEQFF. CDR3 coding DNA: TGTGCCAGTAGTATCACGCAGGGGGTTAACAATGAGCAGTTCTTC.